The sequence of this T cell receptor (beta chain) was determined in a study of response to subunit inactivated influenza vaccine. Study-wide points: Authors proposed each seasonal influenza vaccination draws in few new T cells.

In this sample, this clonotype turned up many times. Antigen specificity is unknown. The CDR3 contains 15 residues. After removal of 6 bases from V and 1 base from J, the junction contained 6 bases not matched to a gene. The germline V gene has CDR1 SQVTM and CDR2 ANQGSEA. TCRdb re-called the RT-PCR reads through MiXCR, storing one row per CDR3 protein. The table lists about 650,000 distinct CDR3 sequences, about 14% of them singletons. The sample in question was PBMCs from blood, obtained roughly 15 days before vaccination. V is TRBV29-1 and J is TRBJ2-2, with 9 bases aligning to TRBD1. The clonotype was recovered from a man between 45 and 60 years old who received an inactivated influenza vaccine. CDR3 sequence reads: CSVRGQGLNTGELFF. The CDR3 bases are TGCAGCGTGAGGGGACAGGGCCTGAACACCGGGGAGCTGTTTTTT.